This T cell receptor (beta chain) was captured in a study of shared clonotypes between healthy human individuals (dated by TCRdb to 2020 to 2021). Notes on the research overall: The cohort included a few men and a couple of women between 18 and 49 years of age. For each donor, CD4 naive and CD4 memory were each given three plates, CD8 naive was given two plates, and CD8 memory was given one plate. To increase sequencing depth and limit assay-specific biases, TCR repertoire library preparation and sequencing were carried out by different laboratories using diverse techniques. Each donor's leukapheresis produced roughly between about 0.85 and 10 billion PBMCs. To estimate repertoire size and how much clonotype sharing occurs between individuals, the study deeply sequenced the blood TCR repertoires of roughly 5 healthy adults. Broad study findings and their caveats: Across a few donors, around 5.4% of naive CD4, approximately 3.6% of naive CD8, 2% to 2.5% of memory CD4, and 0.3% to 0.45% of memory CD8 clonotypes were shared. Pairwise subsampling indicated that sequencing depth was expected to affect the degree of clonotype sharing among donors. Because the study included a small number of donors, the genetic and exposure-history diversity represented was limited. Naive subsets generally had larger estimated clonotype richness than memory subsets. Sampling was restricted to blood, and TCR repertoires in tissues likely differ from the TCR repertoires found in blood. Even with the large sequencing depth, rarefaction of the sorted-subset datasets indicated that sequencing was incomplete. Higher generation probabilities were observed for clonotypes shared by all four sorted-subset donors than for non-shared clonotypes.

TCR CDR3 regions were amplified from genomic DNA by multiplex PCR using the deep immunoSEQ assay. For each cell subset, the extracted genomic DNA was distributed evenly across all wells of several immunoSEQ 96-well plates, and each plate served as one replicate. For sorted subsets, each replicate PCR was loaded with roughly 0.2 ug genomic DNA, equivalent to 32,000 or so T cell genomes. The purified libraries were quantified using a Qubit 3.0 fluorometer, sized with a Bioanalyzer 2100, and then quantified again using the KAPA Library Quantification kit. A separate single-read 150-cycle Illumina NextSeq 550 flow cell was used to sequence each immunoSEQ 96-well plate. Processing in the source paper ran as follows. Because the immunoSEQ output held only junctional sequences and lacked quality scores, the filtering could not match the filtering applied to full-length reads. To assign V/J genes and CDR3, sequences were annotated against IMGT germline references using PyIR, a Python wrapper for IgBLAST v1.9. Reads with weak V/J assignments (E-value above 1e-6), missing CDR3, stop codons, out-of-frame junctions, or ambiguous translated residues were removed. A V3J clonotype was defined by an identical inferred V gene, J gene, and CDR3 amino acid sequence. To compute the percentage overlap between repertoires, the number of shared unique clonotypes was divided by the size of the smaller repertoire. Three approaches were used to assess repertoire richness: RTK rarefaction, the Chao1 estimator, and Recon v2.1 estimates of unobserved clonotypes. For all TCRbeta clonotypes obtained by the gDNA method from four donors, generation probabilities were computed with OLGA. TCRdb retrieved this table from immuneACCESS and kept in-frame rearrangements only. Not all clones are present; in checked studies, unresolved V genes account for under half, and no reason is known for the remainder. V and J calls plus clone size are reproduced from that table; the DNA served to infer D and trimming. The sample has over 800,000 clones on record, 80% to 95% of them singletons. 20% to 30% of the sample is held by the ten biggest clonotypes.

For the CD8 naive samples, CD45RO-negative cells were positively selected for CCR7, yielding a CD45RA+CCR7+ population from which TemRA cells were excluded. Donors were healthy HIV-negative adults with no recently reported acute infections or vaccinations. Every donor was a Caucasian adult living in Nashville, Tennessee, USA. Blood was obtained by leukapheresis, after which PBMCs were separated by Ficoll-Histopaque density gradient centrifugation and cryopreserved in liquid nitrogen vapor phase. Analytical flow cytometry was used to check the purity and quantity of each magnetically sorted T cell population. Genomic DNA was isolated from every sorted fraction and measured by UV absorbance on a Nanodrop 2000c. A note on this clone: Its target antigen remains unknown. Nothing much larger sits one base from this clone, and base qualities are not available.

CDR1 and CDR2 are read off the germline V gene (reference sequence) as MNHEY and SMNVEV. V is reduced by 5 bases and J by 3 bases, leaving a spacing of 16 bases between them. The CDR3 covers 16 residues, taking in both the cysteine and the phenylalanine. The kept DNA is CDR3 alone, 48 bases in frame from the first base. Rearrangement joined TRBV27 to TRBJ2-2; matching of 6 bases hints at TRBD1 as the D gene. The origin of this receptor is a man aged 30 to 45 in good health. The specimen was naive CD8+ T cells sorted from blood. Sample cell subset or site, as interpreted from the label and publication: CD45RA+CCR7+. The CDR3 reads CASSRTGYSDTGELFF. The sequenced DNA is TGTGCCAGCAGTAGAACAGGGTATAGCGACACCGGGGAGCTGTTTTTT.